Described below is a single T cell receptor beta chain sequence and its context. TCRdb redid the calling of the multiplex PCR reads with MiXCR, one entry per CDR3 protein. In the table there are around 16,000 distinct CDR3 sequences, around 50% of which are singletons. V was clipped by 4 bases and J by 2 bases; unmatched bases: 7. CDR1 SGHTA and CDR2 FQGNSA come from the germline V gene. CDR3 length: 15 amino acids. The record originates from a study of breast tumors, draining lymph nodes, adjacent tissues. The TCR comes from a female donor with breast cancer. Some clones in this sample may be carry-over from other donors' samples. Sequenced: tumor-adjacent breast tissue. The rearrangement joins TRBV7-2 to TRBJ2-7; TRBD2 agrees at 8 bases. CDR3 in DNA: TGTGCCAGCAGCTCGACTAGCGAGAAAACCTACGAGCAGTACTTC. Its protein product is CASSSTSEKTYEQYF.